This TCR beta chain was obtained from a study of blood T cell repertoires in COVID-19. The overall study: Both acute and convalescent COVID-19 samples were obtained from the United States, Italy and Spain. Sample material is recorded as cDNA or gDNA derived from T cells, B-cell-depleted T cells, or PBMCs.

The assay was immunoSEQ multiplex PCR, and TCRdb's table has in-frame clones only and misses some. This sample carries approximately 140,000 clones, approximately 80% of them seen once, and the ten largest clones take 2.5% to 3%. The ends were cut back, 3 bases at V and 8 bases at J, with 19 bases in the middle. The CDR3 sequence is 15 residues long. Germline V lookup: CDR1 KGHSH, CDR2 LQKENI. The receptor was derived from a middle-aged woman with active or convalescent COVID-19. The sequenced material came from peripheral blood. The V and J genes are TRBV18 and TRBJ1-2; D is possibly TRBD1 (6 bases). The CDR3 DNA reads as TGTGCCAGCTCACCTGGACAGACCAGTTTGGACGGCTACACCTTC. Translation gives CASSPGQTSLDGYTF.